This record covers a single TCR beta chain. The data are from a study of blood T cell repertoires in COVID-19. Study-wide context: The United States, Italy and Spain were the sources of the acute and convalescent COVID-19 samples. T cells, B-cell-depleted T cells, or PBMCs provided the cDNA or gDNA that served as material.

Per the study methods: Reference gene primer amplification gave nucleated cell count estimates. This table comes from immunoSEQ multiplex PCR, and its TCRdb copy is limited to in-frame clones, with some not included. V, J and clone size are those of that table, while D and trimming were read from the DNA. Found here are under 300,000 clones, 84% of them singletons; the top ten hold about 4%. Source material: peripheral blood. This receptor was identified in a man aged 50 to 59 with acute or convalescent COVID-19.

This CDR3 is CASSGQGGGNEQFF. The CDR3 DNA is TGTGCCAGCAGTGGACAGGGAGGTGGTAATGAGCAGTTCTTC. The chain uses TRBV2 and TRBJ2-1; TRBD1 is a possible D gene (7 bases). V shed 4 bases and J shed 7 bases, with 14 bases lying between them. Germline assignment: CDR1 SNHLY and CDR2 FYNNEI. The CDR3 runs 14 residues. Looking up the rest from reference TRBV2 and TRBJ2-1 gives the full variable domain: EPEVTQTPSHQVTQMGQEVILRCVPISNHLYFYWYRQILGQKVEFLVSFYNNEISEKSEIFDDQFSVERPDGSNFTLKIRSTKLEDSAMYFCASSGQGGGNEQFFGPGTRLTVL.